These 9 T cell receptor beta chains were sequenced from one sample in a study of shared clonotypes between healthy human individuals. Assay: immunoSEQ multiplex PCR; the TCRdb copy retains only in-frame clones and omits some. The table records approximately 95,000 clones, around 67% of them present only once. The sequenced sample consisted of memory CD8+ T cells sorted from blood. Stated subset: CD45RO+ cells pooled with CCR7-negative TemRA cells. Receptors were obtained from a man aged 30-40 years in good health.

Comments on this clone: Other nucleotide sequences in the sample specify the same CDR3. As DNA, the CDR3 is TGCGCCAGCAGTGAGTTCTCCGGGACAGGAAACACCGGGGAGCTGTTTTTT. Translation gives CASSEFSGTGNTGELFF. This sequence joins TRBV10-1 and TRBJ2-2, with 8 bases lining up with TRBD1. V lost 1 base, J lost 2 bases, and 6 bases stayed unmatched. Germline CDR1 and CDR2: WNHNN and SYGVQD (reference sequence). The CDR3 loop spans 17 amino acids.

This clone occurred many times. The identical CDR3 is also encoded by other nucleotide sequences in the sample. The rearrangement joins TRBV27 to TRBJ1-1; D gene uncertain. The ends were cut back, 5 bases at V and 1 base at J, with 8 bases in the middle. The CDR3 covers 13 residues. Germline CDR1 and CDR2: MNHEY and SMNVEV (reference sequence). The CDR3 reads CASSRTANTEAFF. CDR3 nucleotide sequence: TGTGCCAGCAGTCGAACAGCGAACACTGAAGCTTTCTTT.

This chain uses TRBV10-1 with TRBJ2-2; a possible D gene is TRBD2 (5 bases). Germline assignment: CDR1 WNHNN and CDR2 SYGVQD (reference sequence). Trimming shortened V by 8 bases and J by 4 bases, and 11 bases separated the two germline ends. This CDR3 contains 13 residues. CDR3 amino acids: CASSAGGTGELFF. DNA of the CDR3: TGCGCCAGCTCGGCCGGAGGCACCGGGGAGCTGTTTTTT.

V gene TRBV13 combines with J gene TRBJ2-7; D may correspond to TRBD1 or TRBD2 (5 bases each). The length of the CDR3 is 16 residues. Germline V CDR1 and CDR2: PRHDT, FYEKMQ (reference sequence). V was trimmed by 3 bases and J by 5 bases, leaving 20 bases between them. CDR3 amino acids: CASSFRDRKVADEQYF. As DNA, the CDR3 is TGTGCCAGCAGCTTCAGGGACCGAAAGGTTGCGGACGAGCAGTACTTC.

The chain employs TRBV27 and TRBJ2-1; no definite D call. This CDR3 is built from 14 residues. The V and J ends lost 8 bases and 6 bases respectively, with 17 bases between them. Germline CDR1 is MNHEY and CDR2 is SMNVEV (reference sequence). CDR3 sequence reads: CASSFVGPGNEQFF. CDR3 coding DNA: TGTGCCAGCTCTTTTGTCGGACCGGGCAATGAGCAGTTCTTC.

The V gene is TRBV6-6, the J gene TRBJ2-7; D is ambiguous. The CDR3 is 16 amino acids. V was clipped by 0 bases and J by 2 bases, with 14 bases between them. Germline V gives CDR1 MNHNY, CDR2 SVGAGI (reference sequence). DNA for the CDR3: TGTGCCAGCAGTTACTCGGGTATGGCGACGGCCTACGAGCAGTACTTC. Translating gives CASSYSGMATAYEQYF.

This clone was seen a single time. The junction and the germline gene differ at one end; a read error may be behind it. The same CDR3 is also encoded by other DNA sequences in this sample. The V call is TRBV29-1, the J call TRBJ2-7; 10 nucleotides line up with TRBD1. The CDR3 loop spans 13 amino acids. From germline, CDR1 is SQVTM and CDR2 ANQGSEA. CDR3 nucleotide sequence: TGCAGCGTTGTGGGACAGGGGTTATCAGAGCAGTACTTT. Translation: CSVVGQGLSEQYF.

The chain links TRBV7-3 to TRBJ2-1; 14 nucleotides match TRBD2. The CDR3 is 18 residues long. From germline, CDR1 is SGHTA and CDR2 FQGTGA. Trimming cost V 5 bases and J 0 bases; bases outside gene matches: 6. CDR3 residues: CASSRLAGGASSYNEQFF. As DNA, the CDR3 is TGTGCCAGCAGCCGACTAGCGGGAGGGGCGAGCTCCTACAATGAGCAGTTCTTC. Combining the CDR3 with reference TRBV7-3 and TRBJ2-1 gives the whole variable domain GAGVSQTPSNKVTEKGKYVELRCDPISGHTALYWYRQSLGQGPEFLIYFQGTGAADDSGLPNDRFFAVRPEGSVSTLKIQRTERGDSAVYLCASSRLAGGASSYNEQFFGPGTRLTVL.

CDR3 region: CASRGQGLPNYGYTF. CDR3 in DNA: TGTGCCAGCAGAGGACAGGGGCTACCTAACTATGGCTACACCTTC. This chain links TRBV28 with TRBJ1-2, with 9 bases lining up with TRBD1. Germline V CDR1 and CDR2: MDHEN, SYDVKM. The CDR3 runs to 15 residues. V lost 6 bases and J lost 0; bases outside the gene matches: 5.